The 22 T cell receptor beta chains below come from one sample, sequenced in a study of OX40 agonist ivuxolimab in advanced cancers. Libraries came from the immunoSEQ multiplex PCR assay. TCRdb stores this immuneACCESS table with in-frame sequences only. Part of the clones is absent; in the studies checked, under half of the shortfall reflects unresolved V genes, and no reason is known for the rest. Recorded for this sample are about 68,000 clones; roughly 84% of them occurred a single time. About 0.66% of the sample goes to the ten largest clones. Sequencing was performed on CD4+ or CD8+ T cells sorted from blood, taken in a trial of the OX40 agonist ivuxolimab. All receptors come from an adult with an advanced solid tumor such as melanoma, head and neck, liver or kidney cancer.

J is TRBJ2-7 and V is TRBV6-5, with D perhaps TRBD1 (6 bases). The CDR3 has 14 residues. CDR1 is MNHEY, CDR2 SVGAGI, per germline. The V end lost 5 bases, the J end lost 2 bases, and 13 bases lay between the germline ends. The DNA of the CDR3 is TGTGCCAGCAGTCCTACCACAGGGACCTACGAGCAGTACTTC. Translating gives CASSPTTGTYEQYF.

Written as DNA, the CDR3 is TGTGCCACCATAGACAGGGAGGCTTTCTTT. Encoded protein: CATIDREAFF. This chain uses TRBV28 with TRBJ1-1; 7 nucleotides agree with TRBD1. The germline V gene encodes CDR1 MDHEN and CDR2 SYDVKM. The V and J ends lost 10 bases and 11 bases, in that order; junction bases with no gene match: 7. CDR3 length equals 10 residues.

J is TRBJ1-4 and V is TRBV27; 8 positions match TRBD1. Trimming removed 5 bases from V and 8 bases from J; junction bases left unmatched: 7. Germline CDR1 is MNHEY and CDR2 is SMNVEV (reference sequence). The CDR3 runs to 14 residues. In DNA, the CDR3 is TGTGCCAGCAGTCTACAGGGGGTCGGCGAAAAACTGTTTTTT. Translating gives CASSLQGVGEKLFF.

DNA of the CDR3: TGCGCCAGCAGCTTGGAAGGCGGAAACACCATATATTTT. Translated: CASSLEGGNTIYF. The gene calls are TRBV5-1 and TRBJ1-3; D gene uncertain. The CDR3 has 13 residues. CDR1 and CDR2 from the germline V gene are SGHRS and YFSETQ. V was trimmed by 0 bases and J by 4 bases, leaving 5 bases between them.

V gene TRBV25-1 combines with J gene TRBJ1-4; 8 bases map to TRBD1. Germline loops: CDR1 MGHDK, CDR2 SYGVNS. The CDR3 runs 15 residues. The ends lost 2 bases at V and 7 bases at J; junction bases unmatched: 6. As DNA, the CDR3 is TGTGCCAGCAGTGAAGGGACAGGCTGGGGTGAAAAACTGTTTTTT. This encodes CASSEGTGWGEKLFF.

The CDR3 region has the DNA TGCGCCAGCAGCTTTTTGGGGGATGAGCAGTTCTTC. This gives the protein CASSFLGDEQFF. The chain uses TRBV5-1 and TRBJ2-1; either TRBD1 or TRBD2 may fit D (5 bases each). V was cut by 2 bases and J by 8 bases, with 8 bases left in between. The CDR3 spans 12 residues. CDR1 SGHRS and CDR2 YFSETQ come from the germline V gene.

V usage is TRBV27 and J usage is TRBJ2-5; D is perhaps TRBD1 or TRBD2 (5 bases each). Germline lookup yields CDR1 MNHEY and CDR2 SMNVEV (reference sequence). The CDR3 length is 13 residues. V was clipped by 5 bases and J by 6 bases, with 13 bases between them. CDR3 sequence reads: CASSTGRGQTQYF. CDR3 DNA: TGTGCCAGCAGTACAGGCCGCGGGCAGACCCAGTACTTC.

V is TRBV4-1 and J is TRBJ2-5; 7 bases are shared with TRBD2. Germline assignment: CDR1 MGHRA and CDR2 YSYEKL. After removal of 0 bases from V and 5 bases from J, the junction contained 18 bases not matched to a gene. The CDR3 runs to 19 residues. The CDR3 DNA is TGCGCCAGCAGCCAAGACGGTCGGGGGGTCGATCTCGTGCGGGAGACCCAGTACTTC. Amino acid sequence: CASSQDGRGVDLVRETQYF.

The genes are TRBV7-2 and TRBJ2-7, with TRBD2 matching over 13 bases. The CDR3 runs to 15 residues. Looked up from germline, CDR1 is SGHTA and CDR2 is FQGNSA. Unmatched junction bases numbered 6, after V lost 3 bases and J lost 7 bases. CDR3 sequence reads: CASSFKGLAGKEQYF. Written as DNA, the CDR3 is TGTGCCAGCAGCTTCAAGGGACTAGCGGGGAAGGAGCAGTACTTC.

The chain employs TRBV29-1 and TRBJ1-1; TRBD1 aligns across 7 bases. Germline loops: CDR1 SQVTM, CDR2 ANQGSEA. This CDR3 spans 14 amino acids. V shed 7 bases and J 0 bases; nucleotides not matched to a gene: 8. CDR3 loop: CSAGQKLLNTEAFF. In DNA form, the CDR3 reads TGCAGCGCGGGACAGAAACTTCTGAACACTGAAGCTTTCTTT. The full variable domain, rest sourced from reference TRBV29-1 and TRBJ1-1, is SAVISQKPSRDICQRGTSLTIQCQVDSQVTMMFWYRQQPGQSLTLIATANQGSEATYESGFVIDKFPISRPNLTFSTLTVSNMSPEDSSIYLCSAGQKLLNTEAFFGQGTRLTVV.

The genes are TRBV7-3 and TRBJ2-1; 9 bases match TRBD2. The CDR3 extends over 15 amino acids. The germline gives CDR1 SGHTA, CDR2 FQGTGA. Losses at the gene ends were 1 base for V and 3 bases for J; bases not matched to a gene: 1. CDR3 residues: CASSLRTSDYNEQFF. CDR3 in DNA: TGTGCCAGCAGCTTAAGGACTAGCGACTACAATGAGCAGTTCTTC.

This sequence joins TRBV5-6 and TRBJ1-5, with 10 bases aligning to TRBD1. In germline, CDR1 is SGHDT, CDR2 YYEEEE. V shed 3 bases, J shed 4 bases, and the junction held 4 bases outside the gene matches. The CDR3 totals 15 residues. The CDR3, as DNA: TGTGCCAGCAGCTCCGGGACAGGGGTAAATCAGCCCCAGCATTTT. It yields the protein CASSSGTGVNQPQHF.

V gene TRBV9 combines with J gene TRBJ2-7; tentative D call: TRBD1 (6 bases). The CDR3 totals 15 residues. The ends were cut back, 1 base at V and 2 bases at J, with 13 bases in the middle. The germline CDR1 and CDR2 sequences are SGDLS and YYNGEE. This CDR3 is CASSVSAQGPYEQYF. As DNA, the CDR3 is TGTGCCAGCAGCGTAAGCGCCCAGGGGCCCTACGAGCAGTACTTC.

This clone was found once. The chain recombines TRBV10-2 with TRBJ1-1; 9 bases align to TRBD1. Germline CDR1 reads WSHSY; CDR2 reads SAAADI. The CDR3 has 16 residues. With V trimmed by 6 bases and J by 0 bases, 8 bases remained unmatched. The CDR3 loop is CASRWGQGIMNTEAFF. For the CDR3, the DNA is TGCGCCAGCAGATGGGGACAGGGCATCATGAACACTGAAGCTTTCTTT.

This chain links TRBV5-5 with TRBJ2-5; 8 positions match TRBD2. The CDR3 sequence is 15 residues long. V lost 5 bases to trimming and J lost 6 bases; unmatched junction nucleotides: 12. Germline-derived CDR1 and CDR2 are SGHKS and YYEKEE (reference sequence). DNA of the CDR3: TGTGCCAGCAGTCCCCAGACTAGCGAGGGAAAGACCCAGTACTTC. Its protein is CASSPQTSEGKTQYF.

The chain joins TRBV5-1 to TRBJ2-6; D is undetermined. The germline CDR1 and CDR2 sequences are SGHRS and YFSETQ. Trimming cost V 0 bases and J 4 bases, with 11 bases left between them. The length of the CDR3 is 16 residues. CDR3: CASSLGPQLGANVLTF. CDR3 bases: TGCGCCAGCAGCTTGGGCCCGCAACTCGGGGCCAACGTCCTGACTTTC.

This clone was seen only once. The sample carries other DNA sequences with the same CDR3. The rearrangement links TRBV18 to TRBJ2-3, with D unclear. Germline CDR1 and CDR2: KGHSH and LQKENI. There are 13 residues in the CDR3. The germline V and J ends were trimmed by 0 bases and 4 bases, with 5 bases remaining between them. In DNA form, the CDR3 reads TGTGCCAGCTCACCACCGGGGTCAGATACGCAGTATTTT. It specifies CASSPPGSDTQYF.

The CDR3 region is CAIREGQTQETQYF. The DNA of the CDR3 is TGTGCCATCAGAGAGGGACAGACTCAAGAGACCCAGTACTTC. The rearrangement links TRBV10-3 to TRBJ2-5, with 7 bases identical to TRBD1. CDR3 length: 14 residues. J lost 2 bases, V lost 6 bases, and 6 bases had no gene match. Germline CDR1 reads ENHRY; CDR2 reads SYGVKD.

The CDR3 spells CASSTTGDRVNSPLHF. The CDR3 DNA reads TGTGCCAGCAGCACCACCGGGGACAGGGTCAATTCACCCCTCCACTTT. J is TRBJ1-6 and V is TRBV7-9; 9 bases fit TRBD1. Germline CDR1 SEHNR, CDR2 FQNEAQ (reference sequence). Trimming cost V 5 bases and J 7 bases; bases outside gene matches: 9. This CDR3 contains 16 residues.

This clone appeared a few times. V usage is TRBV7-2 and J usage is TRBJ1-3, with a possible D match to TRBD1 (5 bases). V was trimmed by 3 bases and J by 2 bases, leaving 14 bases between them. The CDR3 has 16 residues. CDR1 and CDR2 from the germline V gene are SGHTA and FQGNSA. The DNA of the CDR3 is TGTGCCAGCAGCTTGTGGCAGGGCAACACTGGAAACACCATATATTTT. Protein product: CASSLWQGNTGNTIYF.

The chain employs TRBV7-8 and TRBJ2-7; D might be TRBD1 (5 bases). From germline, CDR1 is SGHVS and CDR2 FQNEAQ. CDR3 size: 17 residues. With 1 base removed from V and 1 base from J, the gap between germline ends came to 17 bases. This CDR3 is CASSLVGVQGLSYEQYF. Here the CDR3 DNA reads TGTGCCAGCAGCTTAGTAGGGGTCCAGGGCCTTTCCTACGAGCAGTACTTC.

The CDR3 sequence is CASSFSGGNGYTF. CDR3 bases: TGTGCCAGCAGCTTTTCAGGGGGCAATGGCTACACCTTC. The chain has TRBV7-2 and TRBJ1-2; TRBD1 matches 8 bases. The CDR3 consists of 13 residues. CDR1 and CDR2 from the germline V gene are SGHTA and FQGNSA. The V gene end was trimmed by 3 bases and the J gene end by 6 bases; junction bases not matched to a gene: 3.